A selection of T cell receptor beta chains follows, all from one sample in a study of T cell repertoires in cytomegalovirus infection. Their specific antigens are unknown. TCRdb called the reads again in MiXCR, with one record for every CDR3 protein. The sample consists of about 340,000 distinct CDR3 sequences, approximately 32% of them appearing once. The sequencing here drew on cultured PBMCs, taken from culture after CMV antigen stimulation. All receptors derive from a human donor in good health (CMV status not recorded). Some clones in this sample may be carry-over from other donors' samples. Both conserved end residues are trimmed from each CDR3. A D gene is named only where the DNA matches it firmly.

cdr3_aa	j_call	d_call	v_call	cdr3_length
ASNSGEKETQY	TRBJ2-5	TRBD2	TRBV19	11
ASGGRQDGYT	TRBJ1-2	NA	TRBV2	10
ASSLQATVPGNTIY	TRBJ1-3	NA	TRBV7-2	14
ASSPVLRESTEAF	TRBJ1-1	NA	TRBV18	13
ASSFPGQGAEAF	TRBJ1-1	TRBD1	TRBV7-8	12
ASSSLGSTDTQY	TRBJ2-3	NA	TRBV14	12
ASSEAIYGYT	TRBJ1-2	NA	TRBV25-1	10
ASSLRGRKQF	TRBJ2-1	NA	TRBV7-8	10
ASSLSSQGATEAF	TRBJ1-1	NA	TRBV7-3	13
ASSKDGTMNQPQH	TRBJ1-5	NA	TRBV5-5	13
ARGIRLGAAKNIQY	TRBJ2-4	NA	TRBV11-2	14
ASTRPNRSGNTIY	TRBJ1-3	NA	TRBV6-2/TRBV6-3	13
ASSFYGTNEQF	TRBJ2-1	NA	TRBV12-3/TRBV12-4	11
ASSSRETLNTYEQY	TRBJ2-7	NA	TRBV7-9	14
ASSLWAYSNQPQH	TRBJ1-5	NA	TRBV7-2	13
ASSALQGSTGELF	TRBJ2-2	NA	TRBV7-2	13
ASRRLGGANSPLH	TRBJ1-6	NA	TRBV7-9	13
ASSETQGSTEAF	TRBJ1-1	TRBD1	TRBV7-6	12
ASSQEGPDLGSNQPQH	TRBJ1-5	NA	TRBV4-1	16
ASSGSGTGGSNEQY	TRBJ2-7	TRBD1	TRBV28	14
ASSGLGGGLYGYT	TRBJ1-2	NA	TRBV28	13
ATRDGAHYGYT	TRBJ1-2	NA	TRBV27	11
ASSLSIQASGANVLT	TRBJ2-6	NA	TRBV7-9	15
ASSEYNRDNEQF	TRBJ2-1	NA	TRBV25-1	12
ASSRTSGGAEETQY	TRBJ2-5	TRBD2	TRBV4-2	14
ASSFTGRNYGYT	TRBJ1-2	NA	TRBV7-9	12
SARRAGGKETQY	TRBJ2-5	TRBD1	TRBV20-1	12
ASSLMAPPAGNTIY	TRBJ1-3	NA	TRBV7-3	14
ASSVRAGDYNEQF	TRBJ2-1	TRBD2	TRBV2	13
AWSNGRPPY	TRBJ2-5	NA	TRBV30	9
ASSQDRWGGGTAKNIQY	TRBJ2-4	NA	TRBV4-1	17
AIKGSSDSPLH	TRBJ1-6	NA	TRBV6-1	11
ASSLERDTTTNEKLF	TRBJ1-4	NA	TRBV7-9	15
AIKRVEQY	TRBJ2-7	NA	TRBV9	8
AIGQGPNQPQH	TRBJ1-5	TRBD1	TRBV12-3/TRBV12-4	11
ASSSASYNEQF	TRBJ2-1	NA	TRBV6-1	11
ASSARQVEAIDTQY	TRBJ2-3	NA	TRBV4-2	14
SAKLQENYGYT	TRBJ1-2	NA	TRBV20-1	11
ASSLEAPGNTIY	TRBJ1-3	NA	TRBV7-2	12
SATEGRYYNEQF	TRBJ2-1	NA	TRBV20-1	12
ATSRVPLAGATDTQY	TRBJ2-3	TRBD2	TRBV15	15
ATSYNEQF	TRBJ2-1	NA	TRBV28	8
ASQEMSSPLH	TRBJ1-6	NA	TRBV25-1	10
SARTGTSGSREQY	TRBJ2-7	TRBD2	TRBV20-1	13
ASSSPSAGSRNEQF	TRBJ2-1	TRBD2	TRBV11-2	14
ASSEGTSGVSTDTQY	TRBJ2-3	TRBD2	TRBV6-1	15
ASSPLTSHNEQF	TRBJ2-1	NA	TRBV27	12